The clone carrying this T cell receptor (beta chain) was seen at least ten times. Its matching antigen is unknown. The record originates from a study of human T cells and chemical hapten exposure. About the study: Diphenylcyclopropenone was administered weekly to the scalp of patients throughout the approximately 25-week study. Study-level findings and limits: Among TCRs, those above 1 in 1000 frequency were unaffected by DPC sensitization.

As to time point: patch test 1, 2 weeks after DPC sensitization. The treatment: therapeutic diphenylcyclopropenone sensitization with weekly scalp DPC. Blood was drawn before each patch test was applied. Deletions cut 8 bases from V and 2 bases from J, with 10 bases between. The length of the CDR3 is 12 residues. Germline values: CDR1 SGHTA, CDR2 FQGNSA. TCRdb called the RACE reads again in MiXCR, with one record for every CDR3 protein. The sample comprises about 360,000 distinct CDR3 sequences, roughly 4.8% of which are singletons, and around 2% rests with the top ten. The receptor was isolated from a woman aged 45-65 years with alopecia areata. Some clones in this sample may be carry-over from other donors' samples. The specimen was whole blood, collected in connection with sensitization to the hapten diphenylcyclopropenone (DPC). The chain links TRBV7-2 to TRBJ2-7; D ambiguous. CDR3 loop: CASHGQAYEQYF. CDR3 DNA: TGTGCCAGCCACGGGCAGGCCTACGAGCAGTACTTC.